This T cell receptor (beta chain) originates from a study of cytomegalovirus exposure and HLA in healthy donors. PCR was performed using 60 Vbeta and 13 Jbeta primers. Using immunoSEQ multiplex PCR, the repertoire was profiled, and TCRdb retains in-frame clones only, with some absent. The repertoire has about 240,000 clones, over 70% of them found once; the top ten carry 8%. CDR1 and CDR2 from the germline V gene are SNHLY and FYNNEI. The CDR3 length is 15 residues. Notes on the study in general: Relative to the approximately 670-donor mean, N-insertions were reportedly fewer in an Asian-associated ancestry cluster in a later analysis. Some TCR beta chains (roughly 150 of them) were listed as cytomegalovirus-associated.

A word on this clone: Its specificity is unknown.

Source material: PBMCs. V gene TRBV2 combines with J gene TRBJ2-5; D is unresolved. The last part of the DNA fits TRBJ2-7 better; the J call may be wrong. The origin of this receptor is a woman aged 60-75 years in good health and CMV-seropositive. The DNA for the CDR3 is TGTGCCAGCAGGAACGTAGACACGTTCGCCCACGAGCAGTACTTC. This sequence encodes CASRNVDTFAHEQYF.